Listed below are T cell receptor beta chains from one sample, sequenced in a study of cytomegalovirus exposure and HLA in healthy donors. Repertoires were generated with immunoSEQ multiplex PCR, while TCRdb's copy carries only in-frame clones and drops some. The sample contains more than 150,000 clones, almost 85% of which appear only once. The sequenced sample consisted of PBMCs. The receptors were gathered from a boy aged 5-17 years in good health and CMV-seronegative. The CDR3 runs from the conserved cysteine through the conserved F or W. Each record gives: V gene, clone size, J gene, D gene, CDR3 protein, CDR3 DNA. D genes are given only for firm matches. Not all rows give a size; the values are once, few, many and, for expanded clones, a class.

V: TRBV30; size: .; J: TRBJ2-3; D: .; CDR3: CAWTRRGTDTQYF; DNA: TGTGCCTGGACCCGGAGGGGCACAGATACGCAGTATTTT
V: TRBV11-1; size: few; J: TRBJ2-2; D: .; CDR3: CASSLARAGELFF; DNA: TGTGCCAGCAGCTTAGCCCGGGCCGGGGAGCTGTTTTTT
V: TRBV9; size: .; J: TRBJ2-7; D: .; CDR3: CASSVGPAGSLAYEQYF; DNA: TGTGCCAGCAGCGTAGGTCCAGCAGGTTCCCTTGCCTACGAGCAGTACTTC
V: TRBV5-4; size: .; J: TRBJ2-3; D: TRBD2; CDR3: CASRGGLALSDTQYF; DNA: TGTGCCAGCAGAGGGGGACTAGCGTTGTCAGATACGCAGTATTTT
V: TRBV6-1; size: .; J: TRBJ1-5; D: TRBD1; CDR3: CASSGQGQPQHF; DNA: TGTGCCAGCAGTGGACAGGGACAGCCCCAGCATTTT
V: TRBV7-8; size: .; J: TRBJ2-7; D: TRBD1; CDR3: CASSVGRQGSFEQYF; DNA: TGTGCCAGCAGCGTAGGTCGACAGGGGAGCTTCGAGCAGTACTTC
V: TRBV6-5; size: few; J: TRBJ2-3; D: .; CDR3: CASRSSGPPTDTQYF; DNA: TGTGCCAGCAGATCGAGCGGTCCCCCCACAGATACGCAGTATTTT
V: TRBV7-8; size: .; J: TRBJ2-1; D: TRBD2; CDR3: CASSQGLRTSGLYNEQFF; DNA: TGTGCCAGCAGCCAAGGACTAAGGACTAGCGGGCTGTACAATGAGCAGTTCTTC
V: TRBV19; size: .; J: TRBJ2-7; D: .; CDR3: CASSIDAGGYEQYF; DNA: TGTGCCAGTAGTATAGATGCAGGGGGGTACGAGCAGTACTTC
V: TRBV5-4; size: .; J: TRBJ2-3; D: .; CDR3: CASSSTISTDTQYF; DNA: TGTGCCAGCAGCTCCACAATTAGCACAGATACGCAGTATTTT
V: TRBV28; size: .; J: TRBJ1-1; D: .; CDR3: CASTIGVTEAFF; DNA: TGTGCCAGCACCATAGGGGTAACTGAAGCTTTCTTT
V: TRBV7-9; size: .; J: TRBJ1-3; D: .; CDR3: CASSSDGAGNTIYF; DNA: TGTGCCAGCAGCTCGGACGGGGCTGGAAACACCATATATTTT
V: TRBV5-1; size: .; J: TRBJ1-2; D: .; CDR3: CASSLDRGNYGYTF; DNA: TGCGCCAGCAGCTTGGATAGGGGGAACTATGGCTACACCTTC
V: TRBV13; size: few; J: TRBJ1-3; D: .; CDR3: CASSLGPDSRASGNTIYF; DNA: TGTGCCAGCAGCTTAGGCCCGGACAGCCGAGCCTCTGGAAACACCATATATTTT
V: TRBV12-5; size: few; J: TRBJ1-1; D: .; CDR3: CASGGAGGTEAFF; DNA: TGTGCTAGTGGGGGGGCGGGGGGCACTGAAGCTTTCTTT
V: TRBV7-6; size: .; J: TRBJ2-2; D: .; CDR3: CASSSQTGRTGELFF; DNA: TGTGCCAGCAGCTCCCAGACAGGGAGGACCGGGGAGCTGTTTTTT
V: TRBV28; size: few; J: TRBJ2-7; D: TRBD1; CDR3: CASSLGGQGSDEQYF; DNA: TGTGCCAGCAGTCTTGGAGGACAGGGGAGCGACGAGCAGTACTTC
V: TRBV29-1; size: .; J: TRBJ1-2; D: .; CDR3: CSVDFGPGYTF; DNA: TGCAGCGTTGATTTCGGTCCTGGCTACACCTTC
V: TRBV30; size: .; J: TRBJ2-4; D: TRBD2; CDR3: CASDIAGVLYF; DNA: TGTGCCTCCGACATAGCGGGAGTCTTGTACTTC
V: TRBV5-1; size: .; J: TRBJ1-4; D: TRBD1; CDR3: CASSFAIMRDSNEKLFF; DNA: TGCGCCAGCAGCTTTGCAATCATGAGGGACAGTAATGAAAAACTGTTTTTT
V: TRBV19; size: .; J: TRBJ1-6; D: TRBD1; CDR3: CASSTTAGQGSNSPLHF; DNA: TGTGCCAGTAGTACAACCGCCGGACAGGGATCTAATTCACCCCTCCACTTT
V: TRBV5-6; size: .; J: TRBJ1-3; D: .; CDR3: CASSWRGSGNTIYF; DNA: TGTGCCAGCAGCTGGCGGGGCTCTGGAAACACCATATATTTT
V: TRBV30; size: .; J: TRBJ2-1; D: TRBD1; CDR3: CAWNTGTGYNGQFF; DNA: TGTGCCTGGAACACCGGGACAGGGTACAATGGGCAGTTCTTC
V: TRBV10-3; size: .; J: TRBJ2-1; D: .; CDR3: CAISDQPSSYNEQFF; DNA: TGTGCCATCAGTGATCAACCGAGCTCCTACAATGAGCAGTTCTTC
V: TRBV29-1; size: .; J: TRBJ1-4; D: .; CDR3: CSAPGANEKLFF; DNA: TGCAGCGCCCCAGGGGCTAATGAAAAACTGTTTTTT
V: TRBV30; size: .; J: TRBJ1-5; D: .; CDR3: CAWSPGVNQPQHF; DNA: TGTGCCTGGAGTCCAGGGGTGAATCAGCCCCAGCATTTT
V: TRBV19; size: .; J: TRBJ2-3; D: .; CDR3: CASSIKGPRTDTQYF; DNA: TGTGCCAGTAGTATTAAGGGGCCCCGCACAGATACGCAGTATTTT
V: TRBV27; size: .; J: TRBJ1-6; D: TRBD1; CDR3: CASRTLGQGNNSPLHF; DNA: TGTGCCAGCAGAACCCTGGGACAGGGGAATAATTCACCCCTCCACTTT
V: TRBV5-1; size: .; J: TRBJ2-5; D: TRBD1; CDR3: CASSFVTGAQETQYF; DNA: TGCGCCAGCAGCTTCGTCACAGGGGCACAAGAGACCCAGTACTTC
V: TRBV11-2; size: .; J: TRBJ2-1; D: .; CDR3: CASSVEQDNEQFF; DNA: TGTGCCAGCAGCGTCGAACAGGACAATGAGCAGTTCTTC
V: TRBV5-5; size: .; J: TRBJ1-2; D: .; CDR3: CASSLGGTNFYGYTF; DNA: TGTGCCAGCAGCTTGGGGGGGACAAATTTCTATGGCTACACCTTC
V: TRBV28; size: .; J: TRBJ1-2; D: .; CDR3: CASSFMGQGYGYTF; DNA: TGTGCCAGCAGTTTTATGGGGCAGGGCTATGGCTACACCTTC
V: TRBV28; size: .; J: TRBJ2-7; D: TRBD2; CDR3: CASSRLAPGSYEQYF; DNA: TGTGCCAGCAGCAGACTAGCGCCCGGCTCCTACGAGCAGTACTTC
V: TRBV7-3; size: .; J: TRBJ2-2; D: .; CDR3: CASSLRSPALPGELFF; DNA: TGTGCCAGCAGCTTAAGAAGCCCCGCGTTACCCGGGGAGCTGTTTTTT
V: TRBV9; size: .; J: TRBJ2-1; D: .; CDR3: CASSVADNEQFF; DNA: TGTGCCAGCAGCGTAGCGGACAATGAGCAGTTCTTC
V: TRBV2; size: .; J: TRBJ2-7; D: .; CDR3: CASSTNYEQYF; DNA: TGTGCCAGCAGCACAAACTACGAGCAGTACTTC
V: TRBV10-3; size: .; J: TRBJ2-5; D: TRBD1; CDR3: CAISGDRAGETQYF; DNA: TGTGCCATCAGTGGTGACAGGGCAGGAGAGACCCAGTACTTC
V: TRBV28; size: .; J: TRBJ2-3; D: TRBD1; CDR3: CASSLMGQRSDTQYF; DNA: TGTGCCAGCAGTTTAATGGGACAGAGAAGCGATACGCAGTATTTT
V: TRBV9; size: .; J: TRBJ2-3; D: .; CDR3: CASSVNGHTDTQYF; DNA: TGTGCCAGCAGCGTCAATGGGCACACAGATACGCAGTATTTT
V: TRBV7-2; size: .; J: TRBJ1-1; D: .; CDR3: CASSPQAPLDTEAFF; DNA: TGTGCCAGCAGCCCGCAGGCTCCCCTGGACACTGAAGCTTTCTTT
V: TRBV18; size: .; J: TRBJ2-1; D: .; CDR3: CASSPPQNHEQFF; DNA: TGTGCCAGCTCACCACCTCAGAACCATGAGCAGTTCTTC
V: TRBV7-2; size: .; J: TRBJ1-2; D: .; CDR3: CASSLVPGFGDGYTF; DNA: TGTGCCAGCAGCTTAGTCCCAGGGTTTGGCGATGGCTACACCTTC
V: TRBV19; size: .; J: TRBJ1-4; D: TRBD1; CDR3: CASSLGQGGSEKLFF; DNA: TGTGCCAGTAGTCTTGGACAGGGAGGGAGTGAAAAACTGTTTTTT
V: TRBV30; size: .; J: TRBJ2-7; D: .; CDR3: CAWSRAQGEQYF; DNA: TGTGCCTGGAGTAGGGCCCAGGGCGAGCAGTACTTC
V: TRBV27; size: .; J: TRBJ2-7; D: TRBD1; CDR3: CASSLTGTGFYEQYF; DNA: TGTGCCAGCAGTCTTACCGGGACAGGATTCTACGAGCAGTACTTC
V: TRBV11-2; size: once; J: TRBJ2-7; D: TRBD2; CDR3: CASSPRRGREHHEQYF; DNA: TGTGCCAGCAGCCCCCGTCGTGGGCGGGAGCACCACGAGCAGTACTTC
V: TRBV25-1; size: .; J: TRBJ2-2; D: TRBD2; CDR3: CASSERAGENTGELFF; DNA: TGTGCCAGCAGTGAACGGGCGGGGGAAAACACCGGGGAGCTGTTTTTT
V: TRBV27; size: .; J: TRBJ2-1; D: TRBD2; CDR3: CASSSGGPWAPNEQFF; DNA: TGTGCCAGCAGTTCGGGAGGCCCTTGGGCTCCCAATGAGCAGTTCTTC
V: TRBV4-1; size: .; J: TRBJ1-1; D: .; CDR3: CASSQNPVTTEAFF; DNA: TGCGCCAGCAGCCAAAATCCGGTTACCACTGAAGCTTTCTTT
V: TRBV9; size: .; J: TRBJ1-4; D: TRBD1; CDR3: CASSRTGDEKLFF; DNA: TGTGCCAGCAGCCGGACAGGGGACGAAAAACTGTTTTTT
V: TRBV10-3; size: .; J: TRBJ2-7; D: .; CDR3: CAITRDIPTYEQYF; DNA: TGTGCCATCACTCGGGACATCCCAACCTACGAGCAGTACTTC
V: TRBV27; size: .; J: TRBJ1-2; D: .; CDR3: CASSLKPSGAGANYGYTF; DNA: TGTGCCAGCAGCCTAAAGCCCTCAGGGGCAGGGGCTAACTATGGCTACACCTTC
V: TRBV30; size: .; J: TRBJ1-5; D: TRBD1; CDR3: CALREGTGGAGQPQHF; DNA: TGTGCCCTCAGGGAAGGGACAGGGGGCGCAGGGCAGCCCCAGCATTTT
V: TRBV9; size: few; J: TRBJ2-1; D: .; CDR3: CASSARGGGALNEQFF; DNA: TGTGCCAGCAGCGCGAGAGGAGGGGGCGCGTTGAATGAGCAGTTCTTC